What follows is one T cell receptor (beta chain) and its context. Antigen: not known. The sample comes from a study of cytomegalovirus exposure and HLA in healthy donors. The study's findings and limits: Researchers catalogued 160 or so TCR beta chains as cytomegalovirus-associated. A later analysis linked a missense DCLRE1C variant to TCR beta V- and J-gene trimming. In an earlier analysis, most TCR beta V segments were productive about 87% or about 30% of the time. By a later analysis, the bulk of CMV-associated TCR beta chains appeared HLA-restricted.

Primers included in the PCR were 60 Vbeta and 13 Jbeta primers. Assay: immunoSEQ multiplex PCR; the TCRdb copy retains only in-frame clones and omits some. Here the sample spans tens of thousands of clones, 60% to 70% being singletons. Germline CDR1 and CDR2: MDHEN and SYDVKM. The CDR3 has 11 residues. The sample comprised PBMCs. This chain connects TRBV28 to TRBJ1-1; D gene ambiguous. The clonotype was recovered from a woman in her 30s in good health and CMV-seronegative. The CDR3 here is CGLLGNTEAFF. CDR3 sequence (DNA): TGTGGACTATTGGGAAACACTGAAGCTTTCTTT.